This record concerns one T cell receptor beta chain sequence. Its cognate antigen is unknown. These data originate in a study of T cells in localized non-small cell lung cancer. Findings and caveats of the study: There was an association of higher blood T cell density with longer overall survival. Adjacent lung was found to contain a median about 50 of the top 100 tumor clones. A single tumor region was sequenced, leaving heterogeneity possible.

The CDR3 runs 17 residues. V shed 0 bases and J shed 0 bases, with 14 bases lying between them. Germline CDR1 and CDR2: MGHRA and YSYEKL. The table came from immunoSEQ multiplex PCR; TCRdb's copy has only in-frame clones and leaves some out. The table includes more than 100,000 clones, roughly 90% detected once. The source was peripheral blood, collected before any cancer treatment. The chain has TRBV4-1 and TRBJ1-2; no reliable D call. The sequence derives from a female donor over 55 with stage I lung adenocarcinoma. The CDR3 bases are TGCGCCAGCAGCCAAGAGCCCGACCGGATAGCTAACTATGGCTACACCTTC. Amino acid sequence: CASSQEPDRIANYGYTF.